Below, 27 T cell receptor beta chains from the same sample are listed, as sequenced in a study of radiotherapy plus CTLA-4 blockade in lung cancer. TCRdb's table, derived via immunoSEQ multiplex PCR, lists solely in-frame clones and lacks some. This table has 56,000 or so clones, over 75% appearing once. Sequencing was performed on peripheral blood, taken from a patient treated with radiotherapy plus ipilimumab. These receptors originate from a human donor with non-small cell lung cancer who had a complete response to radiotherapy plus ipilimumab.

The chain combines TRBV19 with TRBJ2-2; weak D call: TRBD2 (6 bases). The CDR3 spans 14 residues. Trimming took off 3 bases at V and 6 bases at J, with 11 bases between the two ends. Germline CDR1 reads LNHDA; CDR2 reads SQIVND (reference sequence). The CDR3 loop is CASSIWGRPGELFF. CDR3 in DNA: TGTGCCAGTAGTATCTGGGGGAGGCCCGGGGAGCTGTTTTTT.

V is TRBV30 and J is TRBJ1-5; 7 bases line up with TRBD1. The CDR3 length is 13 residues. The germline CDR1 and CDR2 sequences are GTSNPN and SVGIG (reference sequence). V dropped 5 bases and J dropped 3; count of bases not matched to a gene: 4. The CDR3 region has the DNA TGTGCCTGGCGACAGGGTTCCAATCAGCCCCAGCATTTT. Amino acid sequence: CAWRQGSNQPQHF.

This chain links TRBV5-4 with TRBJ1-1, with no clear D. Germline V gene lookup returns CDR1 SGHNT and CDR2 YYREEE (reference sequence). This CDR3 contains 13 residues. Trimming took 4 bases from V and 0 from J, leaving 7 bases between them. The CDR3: CASSPYMNTEAFF. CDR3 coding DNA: TGTGCCAGCAGCCCCTATATGAACACTGAAGCTTTCTTT. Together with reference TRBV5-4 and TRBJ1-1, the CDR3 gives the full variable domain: ETGVTQSPTHLIKTRGQQVTLRCSSQSGHNTVSWYQQALGQGPQFIFQYYREEENGRGNFPPRFSGLQFPNYSSELNVNALELDDSALYLCASSPYMNTEAFFGQGTRLTVV.

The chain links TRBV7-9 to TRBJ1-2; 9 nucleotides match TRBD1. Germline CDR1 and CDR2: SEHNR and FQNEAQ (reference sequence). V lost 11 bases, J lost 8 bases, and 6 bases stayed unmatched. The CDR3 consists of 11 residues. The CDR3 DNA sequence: TGTGCCGGAGTGGACAGGGGAGGCTACACCTTC. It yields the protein CAGVDRGGYTF. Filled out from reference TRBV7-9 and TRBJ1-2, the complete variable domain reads DTGVSQNPRHKITKRGQNVTFRCDPISEHNRLYWYRQTLGQGPEFLTYFQNEAQLEKSRLLSDRFSAERPKGSFSTLEIQRTEQGDSAMYLCAGVDRGGYTFGSGTRLTVV.

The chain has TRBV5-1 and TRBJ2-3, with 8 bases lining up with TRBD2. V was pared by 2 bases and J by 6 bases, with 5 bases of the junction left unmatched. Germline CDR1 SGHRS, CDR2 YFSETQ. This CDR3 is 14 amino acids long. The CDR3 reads CASSLRLAGDTQYF. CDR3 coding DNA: TGCGCCAGCAGCTTACGTCTAGCGGGTGATACGCAGTATTTT.

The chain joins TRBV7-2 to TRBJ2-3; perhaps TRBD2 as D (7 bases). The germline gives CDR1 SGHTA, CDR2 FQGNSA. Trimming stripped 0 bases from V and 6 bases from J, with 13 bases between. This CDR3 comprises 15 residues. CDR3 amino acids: CASSLAAGAGDTQYF. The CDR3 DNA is TGTGCCAGCAGCTTAGCGGCGGGGGCCGGGGATACGCAGTATTTT.

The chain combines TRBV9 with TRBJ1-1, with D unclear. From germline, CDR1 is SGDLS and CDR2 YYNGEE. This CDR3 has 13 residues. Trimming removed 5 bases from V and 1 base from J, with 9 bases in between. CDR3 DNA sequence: TGTGCCAGCAGTACCCAGTGGAACACTGAAGCTTTCTTT. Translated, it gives CASSTQWNTEAFF.

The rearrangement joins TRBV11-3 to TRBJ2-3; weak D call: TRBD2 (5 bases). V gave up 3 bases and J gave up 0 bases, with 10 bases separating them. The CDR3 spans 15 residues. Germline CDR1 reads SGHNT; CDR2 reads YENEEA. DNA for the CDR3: TGTGCCAGCAGCTTGAGGGCGGAGAGCACAGATACGCAGTATTTT. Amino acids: CASSLRAESTDTQYF.

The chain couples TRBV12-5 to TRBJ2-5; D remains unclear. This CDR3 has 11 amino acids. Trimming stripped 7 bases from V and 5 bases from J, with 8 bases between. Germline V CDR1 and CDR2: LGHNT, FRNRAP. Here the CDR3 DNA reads TGTGCTAGTGCCCTCCGTGAGACCCAGTACTTC. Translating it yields CASALRETQYF. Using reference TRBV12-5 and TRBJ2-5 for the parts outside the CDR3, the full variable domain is DARVTQTPRHKVTEMGQEVTMRCQPILGHNTVFWYRQTMMQGLELLAYFRNRAPLDDSGMPKDRFSAEMPDATLATLKIQPSEPRDSAVYFCASALRETQYFGPGTRLLVL.

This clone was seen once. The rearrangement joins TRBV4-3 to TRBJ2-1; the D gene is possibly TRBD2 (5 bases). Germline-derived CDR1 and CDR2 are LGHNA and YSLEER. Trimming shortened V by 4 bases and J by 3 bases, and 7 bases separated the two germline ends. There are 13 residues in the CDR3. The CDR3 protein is CASSLAGYNEQFF. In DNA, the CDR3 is TGCGCCAGCAGCCTCGCGGGCTACAATGAGCAGTTCTTC.

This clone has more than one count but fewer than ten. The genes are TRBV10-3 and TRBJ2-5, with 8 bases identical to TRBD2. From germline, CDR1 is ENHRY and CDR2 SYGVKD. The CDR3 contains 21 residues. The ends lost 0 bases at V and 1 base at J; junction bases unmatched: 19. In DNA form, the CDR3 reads TGTGCCATCAGTGAGTCCATTTATGCGCGGGGGGCCTCCCGGGCCCAAGAGACCCAGTACTTC. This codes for CAISESIYARGASRAQETQYF.

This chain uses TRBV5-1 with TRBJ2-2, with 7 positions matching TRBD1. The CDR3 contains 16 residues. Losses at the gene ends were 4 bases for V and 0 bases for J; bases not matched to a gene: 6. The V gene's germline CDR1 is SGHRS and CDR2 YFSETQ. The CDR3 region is CASSMGDSSNTGELFF. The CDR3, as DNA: TGCGCCAGCAGCATGGGGGACAGTTCGAACACCGGGGAGCTGTTTTTT.

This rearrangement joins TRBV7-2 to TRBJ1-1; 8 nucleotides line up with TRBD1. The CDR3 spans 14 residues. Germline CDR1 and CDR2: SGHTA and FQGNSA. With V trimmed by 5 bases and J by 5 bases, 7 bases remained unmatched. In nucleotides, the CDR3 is TGTGCCAGCAGCCCCCGACAGGGGTTGACTGAAGCTTTCTTT. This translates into CASSPRQGLTEAFF.

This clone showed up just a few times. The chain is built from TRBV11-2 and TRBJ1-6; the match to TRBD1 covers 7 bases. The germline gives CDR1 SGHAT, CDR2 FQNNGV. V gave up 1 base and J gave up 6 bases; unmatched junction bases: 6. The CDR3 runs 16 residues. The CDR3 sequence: CASSLVGGRANSPLHF. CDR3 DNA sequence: TGTGCCAGCAGCTTAGTAGGGGGCAGAGCTAATTCACCCCTCCACTTT.

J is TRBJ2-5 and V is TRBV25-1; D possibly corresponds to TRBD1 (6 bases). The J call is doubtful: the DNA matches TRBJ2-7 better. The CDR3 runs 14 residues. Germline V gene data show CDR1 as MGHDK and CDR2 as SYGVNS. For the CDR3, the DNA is TGTGCCAGCAGTGCGTCGACAGGTTCCTACGAGCAGTACTTC. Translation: CASSASTGSYEQYF.

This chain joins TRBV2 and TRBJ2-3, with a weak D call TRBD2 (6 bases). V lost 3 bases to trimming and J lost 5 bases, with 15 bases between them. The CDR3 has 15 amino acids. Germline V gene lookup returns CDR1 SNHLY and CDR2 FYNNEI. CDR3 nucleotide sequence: TGTGCCAGCAGTGAGACTCTACGGGGAGGAGATACGCAGTATTTT. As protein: CASSETLRGGDTQYF. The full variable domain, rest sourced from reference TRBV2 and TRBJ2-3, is EPEVTQTPSHQVTQMGQEVILRCVPISNHLYFYWYRQILGQKVEFLVSFYNNEISEKSEIFDDQFSVERPDGSNFTLKIRSTKLEDSAMYFCASSETLRGGDTQYFGPGTRLTVL.

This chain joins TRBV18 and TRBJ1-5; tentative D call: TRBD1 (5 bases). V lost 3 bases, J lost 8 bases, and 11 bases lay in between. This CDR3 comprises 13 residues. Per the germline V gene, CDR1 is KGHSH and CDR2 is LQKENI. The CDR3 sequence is CASSPNRGEPQHF. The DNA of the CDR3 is TGTGCCAGCTCACCCAACCGGGGGGAGCCCCAGCATTTT.

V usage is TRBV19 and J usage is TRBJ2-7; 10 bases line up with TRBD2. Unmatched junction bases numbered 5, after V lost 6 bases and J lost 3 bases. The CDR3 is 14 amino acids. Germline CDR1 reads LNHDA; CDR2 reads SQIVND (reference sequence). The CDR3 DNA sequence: TGTGCCAGTAGCCGATCTAGCGGGAGCTACGAGCAGTACGTC. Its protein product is CASSRSSGSYEQYV.

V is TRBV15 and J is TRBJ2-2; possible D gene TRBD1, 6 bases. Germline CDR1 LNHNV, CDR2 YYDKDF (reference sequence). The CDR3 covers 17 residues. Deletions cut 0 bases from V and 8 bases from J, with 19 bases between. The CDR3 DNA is TGTGCCACCAGCAGAGATGCTACAGGGAAATATTCGGGGGAGCTGTTTTTT. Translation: CATSRDATGKYSGELFF.

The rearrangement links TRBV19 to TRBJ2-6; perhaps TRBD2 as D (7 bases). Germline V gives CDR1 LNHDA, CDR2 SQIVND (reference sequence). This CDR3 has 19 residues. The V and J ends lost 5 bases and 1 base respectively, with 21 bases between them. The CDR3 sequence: CASSPPWGGARSGANVLTF. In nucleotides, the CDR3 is TGTGCCAGTAGTCCACCCTGGGGGGGGGCCCGATCTGGGGCCAACGTCCTGACTTTC.

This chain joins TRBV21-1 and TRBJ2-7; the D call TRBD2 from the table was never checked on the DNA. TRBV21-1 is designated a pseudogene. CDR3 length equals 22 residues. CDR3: CASSKRFYVLTSGKIQTYEQYV. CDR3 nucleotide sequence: TGTGCCAGCAGCAAGCGATTCTACGTCCTGACTAGCGGGAAAATACAAACCTACGAGCAGTACGTC.

CDR3 bases: TGCGCCAGCAGCATCGGGACTAGCGCGTCCGCTAGCACAGATACGCAGTATTTT. Translation gives CASSIGTSASASTDTQYF. V and J are TRBV5-1 and TRBJ2-3; 10 bases align to TRBD2. CDR3 length equals 18 residues. Germline CDR1 and CDR2: SGHRS and YFSETQ. Trimming took 4 bases from V and 0 from J; bases not matched to a gene: 11.

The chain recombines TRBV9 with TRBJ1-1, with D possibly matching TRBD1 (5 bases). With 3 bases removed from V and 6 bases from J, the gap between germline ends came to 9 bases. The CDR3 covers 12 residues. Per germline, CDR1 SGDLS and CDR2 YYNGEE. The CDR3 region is CASSAPRAEAFF. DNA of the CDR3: TGTGCCAGCAGCGCCCCCAGGGCTGAAGCTTTCTTT.

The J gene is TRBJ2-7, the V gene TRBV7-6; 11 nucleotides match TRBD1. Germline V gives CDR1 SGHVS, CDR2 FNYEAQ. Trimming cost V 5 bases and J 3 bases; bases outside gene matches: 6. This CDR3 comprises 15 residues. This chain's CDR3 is CASSPPGQGDYEQYF. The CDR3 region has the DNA TGTGCCAGCAGCCCCCCGGGACAGGGGGACTACGAGCAGTACTTC.

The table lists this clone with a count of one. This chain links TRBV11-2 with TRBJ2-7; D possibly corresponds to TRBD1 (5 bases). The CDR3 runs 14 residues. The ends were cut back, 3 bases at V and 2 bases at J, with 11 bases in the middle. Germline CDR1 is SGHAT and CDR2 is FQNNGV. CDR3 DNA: TGTGCCAGCAGCTTCGGATCAGGGCCCTACGAGCAGTACTTC. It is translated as CASSFGSGPYEQYF. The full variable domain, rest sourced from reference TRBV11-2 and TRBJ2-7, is EAGVAQSPRYKIIEKRQSVAFWCNPISGHATLYWYQQILGQGPKLLIQFQNNGVVDDSQLPKDRFSAERLKGVDSTLKIQPAKLEDSAVYLCASSFGSGPYEQYFGPGTRLTVT.

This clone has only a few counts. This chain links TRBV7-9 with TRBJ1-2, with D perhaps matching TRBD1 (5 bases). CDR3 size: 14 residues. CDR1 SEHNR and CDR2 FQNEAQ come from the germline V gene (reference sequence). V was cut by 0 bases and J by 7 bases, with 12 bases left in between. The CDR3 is CASSLAAGFSGYTF. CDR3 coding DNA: TGTGCCAGCAGCTTAGCGGCAGGGTTCAGTGGCTACACCTTC.

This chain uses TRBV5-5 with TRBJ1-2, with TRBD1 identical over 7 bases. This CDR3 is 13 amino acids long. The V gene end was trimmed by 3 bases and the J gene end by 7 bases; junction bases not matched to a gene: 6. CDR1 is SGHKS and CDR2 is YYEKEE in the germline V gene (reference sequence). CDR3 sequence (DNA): TGTGCCAGCAGCTACGACAGGGTAACTGGCTACACCTTC. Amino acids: CASSYDRVTGYTF.